Shown below are 16 T cell receptor beta chains from a single sample sequenced in a study of T-cell reconstitution after alpha-beta-depleted transplantation in children (dated by TCRdb to 2016 to 2018). The library came from PCR. TCRdb names Illumina HiSeq 2500 as the instrument used. TCR library preparation used molecular barcoding, with unique molecular identifiers applied to normalize quantification of the TCRbeta repertoire. In TCRdb, the public reads were trimmed at Q25 with fastp and aligned with MiXCR, with productive beta chains retained. When rows share a CDR3 protein, they turn into one entry using the most common DNA and genes. This sample has about 600,000 distinct CDR3 sequences in its table, and roughly 13% of those were observed once. The ten most abundant clones make up roughly 2.3% of the sample. In the paper's terms, the treatment or condition label means: allogeneic hematopoietic cell transplantation with graft depleted of TCRalphabeta T cells and CD19 B cells.

The sample in question was PBMCs, mostly from graft donor cells, obtained 360 days after TCRalphabeta/CD19-depleted stem cell transplant. The receptors stem from a male patient between 10 and 17 years old who had a stem cell transplant for acute myeloid leukemia, so the T cells may come from the graft donor.

The rearrangement links TRBV7-8 to TRBJ2-7, with TRBD1 matching over 10 bases. J was trimmed by 5 bases and V by 4 bases; bases with no gene match: 11. This CDR3 spans 16 amino acids. The germline V gene has CDR1 SGHVS and CDR2 FQNEAQ. In nucleotides, the CDR3 is TGTGCCAGCAGCTGGGTTACCGGGACAGGGGACCACGAGCAGTACTTC. Amino acids: CASSWVTGTGDHEQYF.

This clonotype was seen more than once but under ten times. This chain uses TRBV12-3 or TRBV12-4 with TRBJ2-1; 10 nucleotides line up with TRBD1. This CDR3 has 15 residues. Trimming cost V 6 bases and J 6 bases; bases outside gene matches: 8. CDR3 residues: CASRLTGGVGNEQFF. In nucleotides, the CDR3 is TGTGCCAGCAGGTTGACAGGGGGCGTTGGCAATGAGCAGTTCTTC.

This rearrangement joins TRBV20-1 to TRBJ2-7; D uncertain. CDR3 length: 18 residues. CDR1 and CDR2 from the germline V gene are DFQATT and SNEGSKA (reference sequence). Trimming left V 3 bases short and J 5 bases short, with 29 bases between. DNA of the CDR3: TGCAGTGCTAGGAAGTTACGTCCGGGCAGGAATTTTGAGGACGAGCAGTACTTC. This sequence encodes CSARKLRPGRNFEDEQYF.

The rearrangement joins TRBV19 to TRBJ2-2; 9 bases line up with TRBD2. V lost 11 bases, J lost 5 bases, and 9 bases stayed unmatched. Germline-derived CDR1 and CDR2 are LNHDA and SQIVND (reference sequence). The length of the CDR3 is 14 residues. CDR3 amino acids: CASTSGSGTGELFF. The CDR3 DNA sequence: TGTGCCTCGACTAGCGGTTCCGGGACCGGGGAGCTGTTTTTT.

In this sample, this clonotype turned up a few times. The rearrangement links TRBV27 to TRBJ2-1; D is ambiguous. CDR1 and CDR2 (germline): MNHEY, SMNVEV (reference sequence). The CDR3 runs to 13 residues. Trimming removed 2 bases at V and 5 bases at J, with 7 bases between. CDR3 region: CASSLSADNEQFF. CDR3 coding DNA: TGTGCCAGCAGTTTAAGTGCCGACAATGAGCAGTTCTTC.

This clonotype occurred many times. The rearrangement joins TRBV29-1 to TRBJ2-7; maybe TRBD1 (5 bases). V lost 0 bases and J 3 bases, leaving 9 bases between the germline ends. Germline assignment: CDR1 SQVTM and CDR2 ANQGSEA. This CDR3 has 13 amino acids. In nucleotides, the CDR3 is TGCAGCGTTGAAGACGACAGCCTCTACGAGCAGTACTTC. It codes for CSVEDDSLYEQYF.

Comment on this clonotype: This likely comes from a read error, as the CDR3 has no conserved phenylalanine or tryptophan at its end. The DNA is omitted, as the CDR3 cannot be located on it reliably, and the CDR3 follows TCRdb's listing. The chain recombines TRBV20-1 with TRBJ2-1; the DNA was not compared with TRBD2, the D call given in the table. The CDR3 is 15 amino acids in total, end residues counted. CDR1 is DFQATT and CDR2 is SNEGSKA in the germline V gene (reference sequence). CDR3: CSARADPGAGGQVFY.

The chain joins TRBV7-9 to TRBJ2-3; TRBD2 aligns across 10 bases. J lost 3 bases, V lost 5 bases, and 8 bases had no gene match. The CDR3 covers 16 residues. Germline CDR1 and CDR2: SEHNR and FQNEAQ (reference sequence). DNA of the CDR3: TGTGCCAGCAGCCCGCTCCGGGGACTAGCGACAGATACGCAGTATTTT. Encoded protein: CASSPLRGLATDTQYF.

This chain joins TRBV5-1 and TRBJ2-3; D uncertain. CDR1 and CDR2 (germline): SGHRS, YFSETQ. The CDR3 consists of 15 residues. V was pared by 0 bases and J by 2 bases, with 10 bases between. CDR3 nucleotides: TGCGCCAGCAGCTTGGAGGCCAGACACACAGATACGCAGTATTTT. Translated, it gives CASSLEARHTDTQYF.

This clonotype has a handful of counts. The chain has TRBV11-2 and TRBJ2-5; no reliable D call. The germline CDR1 and CDR2 sequences are SGHAT and FQNNGV. This CDR3 spans 16 amino acids. V was clipped by 5 bases and J by 1 base, with 17 bases between them. DNA for the CDR3: TGTGCCAGCAGCCCTCTTAGGGCCAGCAGCCAAGAGACCCAGTACTTC. It encodes CASSPLRASSQETQYF.

This clonotype was picked up many times. The chain combines TRBV19 with TRBJ2-7, with a tentative D call TRBD1 (6 bases). Germline CDR1 is LNHDA and CDR2 is SQIVND (reference sequence). V lost 3 bases and J lost 2, with 23 bases in between. This CDR3 has 18 residues. CDR3 residues: CASSILRDTTPCTYEQYF. CDR3 bases: TGTGCCAGTAGTATCCTCCGGGACACAACGCCCTGCACCTACGAGCAGTACTTC.

V and J are TRBV29-1 and TRBJ1-2, with a possible D match to TRBD1 (5 bases). The CDR3 is 12 amino acids. The germline gives CDR1 SQVTM, CDR2 ANQGSEA. The V end was cut by 1 base, the J end by 8 bases, with 11 bases between. The CDR3 sequence: CSVEAGAGGYTF. Here the CDR3 DNA reads TGCAGCGTTGAAGCCGGGGCTGGGGGCTACACCTTC.

The rearrangement joins TRBV12-3 or TRBV12-4 to TRBJ2-1, with 12 bases matching TRBD2. The CDR3 is 15 amino acids. V lost 5 bases to trimming and J lost 6 bases; unmatched junction nucleotides: 5. CDR3 loop: CASSLRTSGINEQFF. CDR3 coding DNA: TGTGCCAGCAGTCTCCGGACTAGCGGGATCAATGAGCAGTTCTTC.

This clonotype was counted at least ten times. The rearrangement links TRBV4-3 to TRBJ1-4; no clear D gene. The CDR3 spans 15 residues. Germline CDR1 and CDR2: LGHNA and YSLEER. Trimming took 0 bases from V and 7 from J, leaving 12 bases between them. CDR3 region: CASSQDFSHVEKLFF. CDR3 sequence (DNA): TGCGCCAGCAGCCAAGATTTTTCCCACGTTGAAAAACTGTTTTTT.

In its sample, this clonotype was seen many times. V gene TRBV29-1 combines with J gene TRBJ2-1, with unresolved D. CDR3 length: 19 amino acids. V was trimmed by 6 bases and J by 4 bases, leaving 31 bases between them. CDR1 SQVTM and CDR2 ANQGSEA come from the germline V gene. The CDR3 coding sequence is TGCAGCGTGGCGAGAATAGTCCCTAGTTCGGTTTCTAGATACAATGAGCAGTTCTTC. It codes for CSVARIVPSSVSRYNEQFF.

This chain links TRBV7-8 with TRBJ2-7; tentative D call: TRBD2 (5 bases). The V end lost 5 bases, the J end lost 2 bases, and 13 bases lay between the germline ends. This CDR3 has 14 residues. Germline CDR1 and CDR2: SGHVS and FQNEAQ. The CDR3 DNA sequence: TGTGCCAGCAGCCGGAGCGGACCGCCCTACGAGCAGTACTTC. Its protein is CASSRSGPPYEQYF. Drawing the rest from reference TRBV7-8 and TRBJ2-7, the complete variable domain is GAGVSQSPRYKVAKRGQDVALRCDPISGHVSLFWYQQALGQGPEFLTYFQNEAQLDKSGLPSDRFFAERPEGSVSTLKIQRTQQEDSAVYLCASSRSGPPYEQYFGPGTRLTVT.